This TCR beta chain was sequenced for a study of blood T cell repertoires in COVID-19. CDR1 SQVTM and CDR2 ANQGSEA come from the germline V gene. This CDR3 is 15 amino acids long. V lost 4 bases to trimming and J lost 1 base; unmatched junction nucleotides: 9. Generated by immunoSEQ multiplex PCR, the TCRdb table keeps only in-frame clones and is missing some. The data hold around 330,000 clones, with around 90% observed a single time. This TCR was sampled from a woman aged 18-29 years who had recovered from COVID-19. This chain connects TRBV29-1 to TRBJ1-1; 7 positions agree with TRBD1. Sequenced material: PBMCs or T cells enriched from blood (not recorded which). CDR3 region: CSVGQGGVRNTEAFF. In DNA form, the CDR3 reads TGCAGCGTTGGACAGGGTGGCGTCAGGAACACTGAAGCTTTCTTT.